Below are 22 T cell receptor beta chains sequenced from a single sample in a study of blood T cell repertoires in COVID-19. Data came from immunoSEQ multiplex PCR; TCRdb stores just in-frame clones and leaves some out. The sample carries 280,000 or so clones, 65% to 90% recorded once. Input material: peripheral blood. The receptor set was obtained from a human donor in a cohort sampled during active COVID-19.

The genes are TRBV5-8 and TRBJ2-3; D gene unclear. Germline V gene lookup returns CDR1 SGHTS and CDR2 YDEGEE. The CDR3 loop spans 14 amino acids. V was cut by 4 bases and J by 5 bases, with 14 bases left in between. The DNA of the CDR3 is TGTGCCAGCAGCAGACCTAGTGCTGGAGATACGCAGTATTTT. Amino acid sequence: CASSRPSAGDTQYF.

The chain carries TRBV11-2 and TRBJ2-1, with D maybe TRBD1 (5 bases). The V gene lost 1 base and the J gene lost 7 bases, with 14 bases spanning the gap. CDR1 SGHAT and CDR2 FQNNGV come from the germline V gene. The CDR3 consists of 15 residues. The CDR3 loop reads CASSLAGAERNEQFF. The CDR3 bases are TGTGCCAGCAGCTTAGCTGGGGCAGAGAGGAATGAGCAGTTCTTC.

This clone was counted a few times. J is TRBJ1-5 and V is TRBV6-1, with 11 bases fitting TRBD1. Germline CDR1 reads MNHNS; CDR2 reads SASEGT. V gave up 3 bases and J gave up 6 bases; unmatched junction bases: 4. The CDR3 totals 15 residues. The CDR3 DNA is TGTGCCAGCAGTGATAGGACAGGGGGCGTTCAGCCCCAGCATTTT. Translation: CASSDRTGGVQPQHF.

This clone was seen just once. The rearrangement links TRBV5-1 to TRBJ2-7; 7 nucleotides agree with TRBD1. The CDR3 extends over 17 amino acids. Germline trimming cut 0 bases from V and 0 bases from J; bases unmatched to any gene: 9. The germline CDR1 and CDR2 sequences are SGHRS and YFSETQ. This CDR3 reads CASSLVAGGYSSYEQYF. CDR3 DNA sequence: TGCGCCAGCAGCTTGGTGGCAGGGGGATACAGCTCCTACGAGCAGTACTTC.

As DNA, the CDR3 is TGTGCCAGCAGCTTAGGTCAGGGCGGGAGCTCCTACGAGCAGTACTTC. Protein: CASSLGQGGSSYEQYF. The chain has TRBV7-2 and TRBJ2-7, with TRBD2 matching over 7 bases. Trimming took 1 base from V and 0 from J; bases not matched to a gene: 6. This CDR3 is built from 16 residues. Germline-derived CDR1 and CDR2 are SGHTA and FQGNSA.

This clone was seen only once. This chain connects TRBV9 to TRBJ2-1; a possible D gene is TRBD2 (6 bases). This CDR3 contains 15 residues. With 2 bases removed from V and 8 bases from J, the gap between germline ends came to 17 bases. Germline values: CDR1 SGDLS, CDR2 YYNGEE. The chain's CDR3 is CASSVTPAWGDEQFF. The CDR3, as DNA: TGTGCCAGCAGCGTCACGCCGGCGTGGGGGGATGAGCAGTTCTTC.

The chain has TRBV18 and TRBJ2-3; D unresolved. Germline V gene lookup returns CDR1 KGHSH and CDR2 LQKENI. The V gene lost 3 bases and the J gene lost 0 bases, with 7 bases spanning the gap. The CDR3 length is 14 residues. In DNA, the CDR3 is TGTGCCAGCTCACCCTTATATAGCACAGATACGCAGTATTTT. Amino acids: CASSPLYSTDTQYF. Full variable domain (missing parts from reference TRBV18 and TRBJ2-3): NAGVMQNPRHLVRRRGQEARLRCSPMKGHSHVYWYRQLPEEGLKFMVYLQKENIIDESGMPKERFSAEFPKEGPSILRIQQVVRGDSAAYFCASSPLYSTDTQYFGPGTRLTVL.

There are a few counts of this clone. The chain employs TRBV4-1 and TRBJ2-1, with 10 bases that match TRBD2. Trimming removed 4 bases from V and 10 bases from J; junction bases left unmatched: 7. This CDR3 contains 14 residues. Germline loops: CDR1 MGHRA, CDR2 YSYEKL. Written as DNA, the CDR3 is TGCGCCAGCAGCCCACTAGCGGGACAACTAGAGCAGTTCTTC. It specifies CASSPLAGQLEQFF.

The V and J genes are TRBV5-4 and TRBJ2-7, with 7 bases lining up with TRBD1. The CDR3 has 14 amino acids. After removal of 0 bases from V and 3 bases from J, the junction contained 3 bases not matched to a gene. Looked up from germline, CDR1 is SGHNT and CDR2 is YYREEE (reference sequence). The CDR3 nucleotides are TGTGCCAGCAGCTTGGAGGGGGCCCTCTACGAGCAGTACTTC. Amino acids: CASSLEGALYEQYF.

The chain is built from TRBV5-1 and TRBJ1-6; D is possibly TRBD1 (5 bases). Per the germline V gene, CDR1 is SGHRS and CDR2 is YFSETQ. V lost 4 bases and J 5 bases, leaving 10 bases between the germline ends. The CDR3 runs to 14 residues. CDR3 residues: CASSIPTDNSPLHF. Here the CDR3 DNA reads TGCGCCAGCAGCATACCGACAGATAATTCACCCCTCCACTTT.

The CDR3 region is CASRTGGGYTF. CDR3 DNA: TGTGCCAGTAGGACAGGCGGAGGCTACACCTTC. The chain carries TRBV19 and TRBJ1-2, with D possibly TRBD1 on 6 matching bases. Trimming removed 6 bases from V and 8 bases from J, with 10 bases in between. The CDR3 sequence is 11 residues long. Germline assignment: CDR1 LNHDA and CDR2 SQIVND (reference sequence).

This clone was seen a handful of times. The J gene is TRBJ2-7, the V gene TRBV5-1, with TRBD1 as a possible D gene (5 bases). Looked up from germline, CDR1 is SGHRS and CDR2 is YFSETQ. This CDR3 region has 16 residues. The V gene lost 4 bases and the J gene lost 3 bases, with 20 bases spanning the gap. The CDR3 sequence is CASSPADGAVVYEQYF. The CDR3 bases are TGCGCCAGCAGCCCGGCCGATGGGGCCGTAGTCTACGAGCAGTACTTC.

The gene calls are TRBV10-3 and TRBJ1-4; D perhaps matches TRBD1 (5 bases). Trimming took 6 bases from V and 8 from J, leaving 13 bases between them. The germline V gene has CDR1 ENHRY and CDR2 SYGVKD. The CDR3 spans 13 residues. The CDR3 here is CAIRDSPGEKLFF. The CDR3, as DNA: TGTGCCATCAGAGACAGCCCGGGCGAAAAACTGTTTTTT.

The genes are TRBV3-1 (or the pseudogene TRBV3-2) and TRBJ2-4; possibly TRBD2 for D (6 bases). Germline lookup yields CDR1 LGHDT and CDR2 YNNKEL (reference sequence). The ends were cut back, 0 bases at V and 15 bases at J, with 12 bases in the middle. The CDR3 covers 12 residues. The CDR3 DNA reads TGTGCCAGCAGCCAAGACCGAGGACTAAGGTACTTC. This encodes CASSQDRGLRYF.

The chain uses TRBV5-1 and TRBJ2-3; 11 bases fit TRBD2. V was pared by 3 bases and J by 3 bases, with 3 bases of the junction left unmatched. The CDR3 is 15 amino acids. The germline gives CDR1 SGHRS, CDR2 YFSETQ. CDR3 nucleotides: TGCGCCAGCAGCTGGACTAGCGGGTCAACAGATACGCAGTATTTT. This translates into CASSWTSGSTDTQYF.

This sequence joins TRBV7-2 and TRBJ2-1; tentatively, D is TRBD1 (7 bases). Trimming removed 3 bases at V and 7 bases at J, with 22 bases between. The CDR3 sequence is 17 residues long. Germline lookup yields CDR1 SGHTA and CDR2 FQGNSA. CDR3 DNA: TGTGCCAGCAGCTTCCGTCCTGGGGGCAGGGGGGCGAATGAGCAGTTCTTC. The encoded protein is CASSFRPGGRGANEQFF.

The rearrangement links TRBV3-1 (or the pseudogene TRBV3-2) to TRBJ2-2; 9 bases align to TRBD2. This CDR3 contains 15 residues. The V gene end was trimmed by 6 bases and the J gene end by 4 bases; junction bases not matched to a gene: 6. Germline V CDR1 and CDR2: LGHDT, YNNKEL (reference sequence). CDR3: CASSPSSGITGELFF. The DNA of the CDR3 is TGTGCCAGCAGTCCATCTAGCGGGATCACCGGGGAGCTGTTTTTT.

This clone was seen a single time. The chain recombines TRBV4-2 with TRBJ1-3; D call uncertain. Trimming took off 0 bases at V and 0 bases at J, with 6 bases between the two ends. CDR3 length: 15 amino acids. CDR1 is LGHNA, CDR2 YNFKEQ, per germline. CDR3 DNA sequence: TGTGCCAGCAGCCAAGAGGTAGTCTCTGGAAACACCATATATTTT. Amino acid sequence: CASSQEVVSGNTIYF.

The chain couples TRBV7-9 to TRBJ2-5; D might be TRBD2 (6 bases). Deletions cut 3 bases from V and 5 bases from J, with 10 bases between. This CDR3 is 13 amino acids long. Germline V gives CDR1 SEHNR, CDR2 FQNEAQ (reference sequence). The CDR3 DNA follows: TGTGCCAGCAGCTTTGGGGGGTTGGAGACCCAGTACTTC. Residues: CASSFGGLETQYF.

The chain employs TRBV9 and TRBJ2-3; 10 positions match TRBD2. The CDR3 is 15 amino acids. Per the germline V gene, CDR1 is SGDLS and CDR2 is YYNGEE. With 3 bases clipped from V and 4 bases from J, the junction kept 5 bases outside the gene matches. CDR3 coding DNA: TGTGCCAGCAGCGGAACGGGACTAGCGTCAGATACGCAGTATTTT. Amino acid sequence: CASSGTGLASDTQYF. Complete variable domain (other parts from reference TRBV9 and TRBJ2-3): DSGVTQTPKHLITATGQRVTLRCSPRSGDLSVYWYQQSLDQGLQFLIQYYNGEERAKGNILERFSAQQFPDLHSELNLSSLELGDSALYFCASSGTGLASDTQYFGPGTRLTVL.

The genes are TRBV7-9 and TRBJ2-3; perhaps TRBD1 as D (6 bases). Germline V lookup: CDR1 SEHNR, CDR2 FQNEAQ (reference sequence). V dropped 2 bases and J dropped 5 bases, with 8 bases sitting between them. The CDR3 sequence is 13 residues long. CDR3 protein: CASSLPTGDTQYF. Here the CDR3 DNA reads TGTGCCAGCAGCTTACCGACAGGAGATACGCAGTATTTT.

The chain combines TRBV12-3 or TRBV12-4 with TRBJ2-3; D gene uncertain. V was cut by 6 bases and J by 2 bases, with 9 bases left in between. The CDR3 runs to 13 residues. This CDR3 is CASSRQLTDTQYF. The CDR3 nucleotides read TGTGCCAGCAGCCGACAACTCACAGATACGCAGTATTTT.